The present T cell receptor (beta chain) was sequenced within a study of cytomegalovirus exposure and HLA in healthy donors. The V gene's germline CDR1 is MGHDK and CDR2 SYGVNS. CDR3 length: 13 amino acids. Trimming removed 8 bases at V and 7 bases at J, with 14 bases between. PCR involved 60 Vbeta and 13 Jbeta primers. Sequencing was performed with immunoSEQ multiplex PCR; in TCRdb, only in-frame clones are kept and a portion is missing. The sample lists about 84,000 clones, roughly 63% seen once, with 15% in the top ten. Study outcomes and limitations: HLA alleles were associated with 15,000 to 20,000 TCR beta sequences in a later analysis at 0.05 false discovery rate. The availability of immune exposure information extended only to CMV serostatus. In vitro work confirmed that a few CMV-associated chains recognize CMV antigens. Within the data, a cluster of highly shared sequence variants was likely a sequencing artifact.

Note on this clone: The antigen remains unidentified.

Sequencing was done on a sample of PBMCs. The genes are TRBV25-1 and TRBJ1-4, with D uncertain. This clonotype was obtained from a woman aged 40 to 55 in good health and CMV-seropositive. The CDR3 reads CASGGGLGEKLFF. The CDR3 DNA is TGTGCCAGCGGAGGAGGGCTTGGTGAAAAACTGTTTTTT.